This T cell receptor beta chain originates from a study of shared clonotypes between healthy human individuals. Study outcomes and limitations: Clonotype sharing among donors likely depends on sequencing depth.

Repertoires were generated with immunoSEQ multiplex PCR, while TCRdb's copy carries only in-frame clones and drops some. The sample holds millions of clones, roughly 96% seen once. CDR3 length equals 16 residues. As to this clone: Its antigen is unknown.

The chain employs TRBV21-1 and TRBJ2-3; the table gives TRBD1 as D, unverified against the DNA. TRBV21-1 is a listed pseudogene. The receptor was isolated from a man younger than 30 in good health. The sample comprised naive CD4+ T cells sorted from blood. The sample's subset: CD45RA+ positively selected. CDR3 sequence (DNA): TGTGCCAGCAGCACCTGGCCGGAACAGTGCACAGATACGCAGTATTTT. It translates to CASSTWPEQCTDTQYF.